These T cell receptor beta chains were read from a single sample in a study of human T cells and chemical hapten exposure. TCRdb recomputed calls from the RACE reads with MiXCR, one row per CDR3 protein. The sample has 55,000 to 75,000 distinct CDR3 sequences, about an eighth seen once. The sample in question was whole blood, obtained in connection with sensitization to the hapten diphenylcyclopropenone (DPC). The receptor set was obtained from a man aged 25 to 45 with alopecia areata. Some clones in this sample may be carry-over from other donors' samples. Both conserved end residues are trimmed from each CDR3. The order of the fields is clone size, V gene, CDR3 protein. For some rows the clone size is stated as once, few or many, or as a class when expanded; others skip it.

clone_size: few; v_call: TRBV28; cdr3_aa: ASSSLTYGYT
clone_size: many; v_call: TRBV7-2; cdr3_aa: ASSSQGRNNSPLH
clone_size: many; v_call: TRBV20-1; cdr3_aa: SASTGTGAYEQY
clone_size: -; v_call: TRBV29-1; cdr3_aa: SVGDSRGN
clone_size: -; v_call: TRBV4-2; cdr3_aa: ASSQDRQTQY
clone_size: many; v_call: TRBV7-2; cdr3_aa: ASSPQGLAGGRETQY
clone_size: many; v_call: TRBV10-2; cdr3_aa: ASSGSSYNSPLH
clone_size: -; v_call: TRBV4-2; cdr3_aa: ASSQDLKATNEKLF
clone_size: -; v_call: TRBV9; cdr3_aa: ASSVAGTTSSYGYT
clone_size: -; v_call: TRBV30; cdr3_aa: AWSWQGHIQY
clone_size: -; v_call: TRBV20-1; cdr3_aa: SARVVGQTNTEAF
clone_size: many; v_call: TRBV6-2/TRBV6-3; cdr3_aa: ASSRTSSNQPQH
clone_size: many; v_call: TRBV7-6; cdr3_aa: ASSFDGLAGLITGELF
clone_size: few; v_call: TRBV12-3/TRBV12-4; cdr3_aa: ASSLQAGEQF
clone_size: many; v_call: TRBV7-3; cdr3_aa: ASSLGDIPAKNIQY